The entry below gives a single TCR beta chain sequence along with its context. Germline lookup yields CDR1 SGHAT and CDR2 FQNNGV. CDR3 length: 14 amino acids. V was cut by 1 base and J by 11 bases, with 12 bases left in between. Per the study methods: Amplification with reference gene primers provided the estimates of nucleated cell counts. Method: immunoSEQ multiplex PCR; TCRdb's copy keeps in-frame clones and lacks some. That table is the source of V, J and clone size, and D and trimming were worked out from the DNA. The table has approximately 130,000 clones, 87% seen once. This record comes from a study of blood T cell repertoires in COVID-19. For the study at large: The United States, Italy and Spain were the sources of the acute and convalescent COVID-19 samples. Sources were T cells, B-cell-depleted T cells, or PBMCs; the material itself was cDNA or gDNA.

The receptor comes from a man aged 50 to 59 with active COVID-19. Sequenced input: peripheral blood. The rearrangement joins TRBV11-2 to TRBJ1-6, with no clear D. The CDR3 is CASSLGSPGTPLHF. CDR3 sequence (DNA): TGTGCCAGCAGCTTAGGATCCCCGGGGACACCCCTCCACTTT.